This TCR beta chain came from a study of T cells in Graves' hyperthyroidism and ophthalmopathy. Study-wide results and limits: Also found in blood were most expanded thyroid clonotypes above 0.001. Ophthalmopathy, as predicted by the model, came a median 6.5 months after the prediction.

Germline V lookup: CDR1 SGHRS, CDR2 YFSETQ. This CDR3 region has 13 residues. Turning to this clonotype: Its matching antigen is unknown.

Those patients with uncontrolled infection, other autoimmune disease, pregnancy or lactation were excluded. TCR beta CDR3 sequences were amplified from RNA transcripts. When the TCR CDR3 underwent first-round RT-PCR, the HTBI primer set was used. TCRdb re-derived calls from the multiplex PCR reads in MiXCR, one entry per CDR3 protein. This sample has roughly 500,000 distinct CDR3 sequences, with 40% to 55% found just once. The receptor's source is an adult woman with Graves' disease, either hyperthyroidism or ophthalmopathy (not recorded which). Source material: peripheral blood or thyroid tissue (not recorded which). The chain is built from TRBV5-1 and TRBJ2-7, with D unresolved. The J call is in doubt because the DNA end fits TRBJ2-1 better. The CDR3 loop reads CASSLDPAGEQFF. The CDR3 DNA is TGCGCCAGCAGCCTCGACCCGGCAGGTGAGCAGTTCTTC.